Here is one TCR beta chain with its context. Antigen specificity is unknown. TCRdb's copy holds only in-frame clones and misses some; the assay was immunoSEQ multiplex PCR. The data hold roughly 1,600,000 clones, with 98% to 99% observed a single time. The data stem from a study of shared clonotypes between healthy human individuals. Findings and caveats of the study: Despite large depth, sorted-subset datasets appeared incompletely sequenced. In several donors, around 5% of naive CD4 clonotypes appeared in common.

Sequenced input: naive CD4+ T cells sorted from blood. Subset indicated: CD45RA+ positively selected. The receptor comes from a man aged 25 to 40 in good health.

This chain's CDR3 is CASSRGAQNTEAFF. The CDR3 coding sequence is TGTGCCAGCTCACGGGGTGCGCAGAACACTGAAGCTTTCTTT. The chain uses TRBV18 and TRBJ1-1; D gene uncertain. This CDR3 comprises 14 residues. Per the germline V gene, CDR1 is KGHSH and CDR2 is LQKENI. Trimming pared 4 bases from V and 1 base from J, leaving 10 bases between.